A single sample is the source of the 21 T cell receptor beta chains below, sequenced in a study of cytotoxic CD8 clonotypes in ibrutinib-treated CLL. Some clones are missing from TCRdb's copy, which holds only in-frame ones; the method was immunoSEQ multiplex PCR. The data show approximately 22,000 clones, with around 68% seen just once and roughly 24% held by the top ten. The specimen comprised PBMCs, sampled before ibrutinib treatment. These receptors all come from a human donor with chronic lymphocytic leukemia.

The rearrangement links TRBV6-6 to TRBJ1-1; no definite D call. The CDR3 runs 16 residues. Trimming removed 0 bases at V and 2 bases at J, with 13 bases between. Per germline, CDR1 MNHNY and CDR2 SVGAGI (reference sequence). In DNA, the CDR3 is TGTGCCAGCAGTTACTCGAGCGGCGTCCGAAACACTGAAGCTTTCTTT. Protein product: CASSYSSGVRNTEAFF.

The chain joins TRBV6-6 to TRBJ1-3; D not resolved. Germline loops: CDR1 MNHNY, CDR2 SVGAGI (reference sequence). The length of the CDR3 is 15 residues. V lost 5 bases to trimming and J lost 5 bases, with 16 bases between them. This CDR3 is CASSPSIGGRNTIYF. CDR3 in DNA: TGTGCCAGCAGTCCCTCGATCGGCGGGAGAAACACCATATATTTT.

The chain is built from TRBV18 and TRBJ2-3; D not resolved. This CDR3 spans 14 amino acids. Trimming took 5 bases from V and 2 from J, leaving 11 bases between them. From germline, CDR1 is KGHSH and CDR2 LQKENI. The chain's CDR3 is CASSGSRSTDTQYF. The CDR3 coding sequence is TGTGCCAGCTCAGGTAGCAGGTCCACAGATACGCAGTATTTT.

This clone appeared a few times. The rearrangement links TRBV11-3 to TRBJ2-1; 16 nucleotides match TRBD2. The CDR3 is 17 amino acids. Germline V gene lookup returns CDR1 SGHNT and CDR2 YENEEA. V gave up 5 bases and J gave up 6 bases; unmatched junction bases: 7. Here the CDR3 reads CASSPGLAGGPGNEQFF. The CDR3 coding sequence is TGTGCCAGCAGCCCGGGACTAGCGGGAGGGCCTGGCAATGAGCAGTTCTTC.

The chain joins TRBV29-1 to TRBJ2-5, with 8 bases aligning to TRBD1. In germline, CDR1 is SQVTM, CDR2 ANQGSEA. CDR3 length equals 11 residues. Trimming removed 4 bases from V and 5 bases from J; junction bases left unmatched: 0. This CDR3 reads CSVGQGETQYF. CDR3 DNA sequence: TGCAGCGTTGGACAGGGGGAGACCCAGTACTTC.

This clone was detected a few times. The chain carries TRBV2 and TRBJ1-5; unclear D gene. The germline CDR1 and CDR2 sequences are SNHLY and FYNNEI. With 4 bases removed from V and 0 bases from J, the gap between germline ends came to 1 base. This CDR3 has 12 amino acids. CDR3 nucleotide sequence: TGTGCCAGCAGTGCTAGCAATCAGCCCCAGCATTTT. Translated: CASSASNQPQHF.

This chain joins TRBV29-1 and TRBJ1-2; D is uncertain. V lost 3 bases, J lost 3 bases, and 5 bases lay in between. The CDR3 sequence is 11 residues long. Germline CDR1 reads SQVTM; CDR2 reads ANQGSEA. The CDR3 is CSVDHYYGYTF. DNA of the CDR3: TGCAGCGTTGACCACTACTATGGCTACACCTTC.

This clone was picked up a small number of times. This chain connects TRBV7-9 to TRBJ2-5; 8 nucleotides line up with TRBD2. Germline assignment: CDR1 SEHNR and CDR2 FQNEAQ (reference sequence). The trim removed 3 bases at V and 9 bases at J, leaving 6 bases unmatched. CDR3 length: 13 residues. The CDR3 reads CASSFGSGDAQYF. The CDR3 bases are TGTGCCAGCAGCTTTGGTAGCGGGGACGCCCAGTACTTC.

The V and J genes are TRBV5-5 and TRBJ2-5; no reliable D call. Germline V gives CDR1 SGHKS, CDR2 YYEKEE (reference sequence). V was shortened by 0 bases and J by 1 base, with 7 bases between the two germline ends. The CDR3 loop spans 14 amino acids. The CDR3 here is CASSLDDIQETQYF. The CDR3, as DNA: TGTGCCAGCAGCTTGGACGACATCCAAGAGACCCAGTACTTC.

The V call is TRBV6-5, the J call TRBJ1-4; D ambiguous. V was pared by 6 bases and J by 1 base, with 9 bases between. The CDR3 contains 14 residues. Per germline, CDR1 MNHEY and CDR2 SVGAGI. In DNA, the CDR3 is TGTGCCAGCAGCCCCAGGATAACTAATGAAAAACTGTTTTTT. This codes for CASSPRITNEKLFF.

This chain links TRBV13 with TRBJ2-2, with 13 bases lining up with TRBD2. The germline gives CDR1 PRHDT, CDR2 FYEKMQ (reference sequence). V was clipped by 1 base and J by 5 bases; unmatched bases: 10. This CDR3 is 19 amino acids long. The DNA of the CDR3 is TGTGCCAGCAGCTTAGTAGCGGGGACTAGCGGGATTTCTACCGGGGAGCTGTTTTTT. Residues: CASSLVAGTSGISTGELFF.

A few counts support this clone. CDR3 in amino acids: CASSESPGQGFYEQYF. The CDR3 DNA sequence: TGCGCCAGCAGTGAGTCGCCGGGACAGGGGTTCTACGAGCAGTACTTC. The chain joins TRBV10-1 to TRBJ2-7; 10 bases map to TRBD1. The V segment lost 0 bases and the J segment 3 bases; nucleotides outside the gene matches: 5. The CDR3 has 16 residues. The germline V gene has CDR1 WNHNN and CDR2 SYGVQD (reference sequence).

A remark on this clone: One junction end disagrees with the germline gene, perhaps due to a read error. The V gene is TRBV11-3, the J gene TRBJ2-5; unclear D gene. The CDR3 sequence is 13 residues long. Germline CDR1 SGHNT, CDR2 YENEEA. DNA for the CDR3: TGTGCCAGCAGCCCCGCCCCCCAACAGACCCAGTACTTC. Amino acids: CASSPAPQQTQYF.

This clone was seen more than once but under ten times. V is TRBV7-3 and J is TRBJ1-1; tentatively, D is TRBD1 (6 bases). This CDR3 comprises 14 residues. With 5 bases removed from V and 3 bases from J, the gap between germline ends came to 13 bases. Germline V gives CDR1 SGHTA, CDR2 FQGTGA. Written as DNA, the CDR3 is TGTGCCAGCAGCAGAACAGGGTATGACACTGAAGCTTTCTTT. This encodes CASSRTGYDTEAFF.

This clone turned up a few times. The V and J genes are TRBV5-6 and TRBJ1-5; D not resolved. Per the germline V gene, CDR1 is SGHDT and CDR2 is YYEEEE. V was trimmed by 0 bases and J by 0 bases, leaving 7 bases between them. CDR3 length: 15 residues. CDR3 bases: TGTGCCAGCAGCTTGGGATCAGCTAGCAATCAGCCCCAGCATTTT. Translated, it gives CASSLGSASNQPQHF.

J is TRBJ2-3 and V is TRBV4-1, with 16 bases matching TRBD2. CDR3 length equals 18 residues. Germline CDR1 is MGHRA and CDR2 is YSYEKL. Losses at the gene ends were 4 bases for V and 3 bases for J; bases not matched to a gene: 7. CDR3 DNA sequence: TGCGCCAGCAGCCTTTCGGGACTAGCGGGAGGGAGAACAGATACGCAGTATTTT. Protein sequence: CASSLSGLAGGRTDTQYF.

This rearrangement joins TRBV4-1 to TRBJ2-2; 7 bases match TRBD1. This CDR3 is 15 amino acids long. Germline values: CDR1 MGHRA, CDR2 YSYEKL. V gave up 3 bases and J gave up 4 bases; unmatched junction bases: 5. The CDR3 region is CASSQLYRGTGELFF. CDR3 DNA: TGCGCCAGCAGCCAGCTATACAGGGGCACCGGGGAGCTGTTTTTT.

The V and J genes are TRBV9 and TRBJ2-5, with 7 bases lining up with TRBD1. After removal of 1 base from V and 2 bases from J, the junction contained 5 bases not matched to a gene. The CDR3 totals 15 residues. The germline gives CDR1 SGDLS, CDR2 YYNGEE. The CDR3 DNA follows: TGTGCCAGCAGCGTAAGGACAGGCCTTCAAGAGACCCAGTACTTC. Protein: CASSVRTGLQETQYF. The variable domain in full, completed from reference TRBV9 and TRBJ2-5, reads DSGVTQTPKHLITATGQRVTLRCSPRSGDLSVYWYQQSLDQGLQFLIQYYNGEERAKGNILERFSAQQFPDLHSELNLSSLELGDSALYFCASSVRTGLQETQYFGPGTRLLVL.

In this sample, this clone turned up a few times. The CDR3 nucleotides are TGTGCCTGGAGTGTAGATAGCAATCAGCCCCAGCATTTT. The encoded protein is CAWSVDSNQPQHF. The chain has TRBV30 and TRBJ1-5; the D is unclear. CDR1 and CDR2 (germline): GTSNPN, SVGIG (reference sequence). Deletions cut 0 bases from V and 0 bases from J, with 3 bases between. The CDR3 covers 13 residues.

The genes are TRBV6-1 and TRBJ2-5; no reliable D call. The V end lost 2 bases, the J end lost 5 bases, and 15 bases lay between the germline ends. The CDR3 loop spans 15 amino acids. CDR1 is MNHNS, CDR2 SASEGT, per germline. The CDR3 sequence is CASSEFRGLGETQYF. The DNA of the CDR3 is TGTGCCAGCAGTGAATTTCGTGGCCTGGGGGAGACCCAGTACTTC.

This chain connects TRBV9 to TRBJ2-7; D possibly matches TRBD1 or TRBD2 (5 bases each). The V end lost 0 bases, the J end lost 5 bases, and 12 bases lay between the germline ends. This CDR3 spans 14 amino acids. Germline assignment: CDR1 SGDLS and CDR2 YYNGEE. The CDR3 bases are TGTGCCAGCAGCGTAGATGGCAGGGACGACGAGCAGTACTTC. Encoded protein: CASSVDGRDDEQYF.